The 19 T cell receptor beta chains below come from one sample, sequenced in a study of cytomegalovirus exposure and HLA in healthy donors. Primers for the PCR totalled 60 Vbeta and 13 Jbeta. Some clones are missing from TCRdb's copy, which holds only in-frame ones; the method was immunoSEQ multiplex PCR. The sample has 100,000 to 120,000 clones, around 85% seen once. Input material: PBMCs. The receptors originated from a man aged 30 to 39 in good health and CMV-seropositive.

The chain carries TRBV6-5 and TRBJ2-7, with 8 nucleotides matching TRBD1. The CDR3 consists of 15 residues. V lost 2 bases to trimming and J lost 0 bases; unmatched junction nucleotides: 3. Looked up from germline, CDR1 is MNHEY and CDR2 is SVGAGI. The CDR3: CASSYGTGISYEQYF. DNA of the CDR3: TGTGCCAGCAGTTACGGGACAGGAATCTCCTACGAGCAGTACTTC.

V usage is TRBV9 and J usage is TRBJ1-2; TRBD1 matches 7 bases. CDR3 size: 16 residues. Germline V gene lookup returns CDR1 SGDLS and CDR2 YYNGEE. The J segment lost 2 bases and the V segment lost 0 bases, leaving 7 bases of the junction unmatched. The CDR3 DNA reads as TGTGCCAGCAGCGTAGGCTCAGGGGGTAGGAACTATGGCTACACCTTC. The encoded protein is CASSVGSGGRNYGYTF.

This rearrangement joins TRBV2 to TRBJ1-4; 7 bases line up with TRBD1. Germline CDR1 SNHLY, CDR2 FYNNEI. This CDR3 spans 13 amino acids. V gave up 6 bases and J gave up 5 bases; unmatched junction bases: 3. Here the CDR3 reads CASRPGQNEKLFF. The CDR3 DNA follows: TGTGCCAGCAGACCGGGACAGAATGAAAAACTGTTTTTT.

The chain carries TRBV5-4 and TRBJ2-5; D is possibly TRBD2 (5 bases). The CDR3 is 15 amino acids. The V gene's germline CDR1 is SGHNT and CDR2 YYREEE (reference sequence). Between the trimmed V and J ends, which lost 0 bases and 0 bases, there was a span of 9 bases. The CDR3: CASSLAPADQETQYF. CDR3 sequence (DNA): TGTGCCAGCAGCTTGGCGCCAGCGGACCAAGAGACCCAGTACTTC.

The J gene is TRBJ1-2, the V gene TRBV5-1; D is unclear. The germline V gene has CDR1 SGHRS and CDR2 YFSETQ. V was clipped by 6 bases and J by 4 bases, with 31 bases between them. The CDR3 is made up of 19 amino acids. For the CDR3, the DNA is TGCGCCAGCAAGATGGTTCTTATAACATTAGAGGGTTCTACCTATGGCTACACCTTC. The encoded protein is CASKMVLITLEGSTYGYTF. Variable domain in full (rest from reference TRBV5-1 and TRBJ1-2): KAGVTQTPRYLIKTRGQQVTLSCSPISGHRSVSWYQQTPGQGLQFLFEYFSETQRNKGNFPGRFSGRQFSNSRSEMNVSTLELGDSALYLCASKMVLITLEGSTYGYTFGSGTRLTVV.

In DNA form, the CDR3 reads TGCGCCAGCAGCTTGCTTCAGGGGAACGAAGCTTTCTTT. Amino acid sequence: CASSLLQGNEAFF. The J gene is TRBJ1-1, the V gene TRBV5-1; TRBD1 might be the D (6 bases). Germline CDR1 and CDR2: SGHRS and YFSETQ. This CDR3 region has 13 residues. Deletions cut 1 base from V and 8 bases from J, with 12 bases between.

This chain links TRBV19 with TRBJ1-3; D not resolved. Looked up from germline, CDR1 is LNHDA and CDR2 is SQIVND (reference sequence). The CDR3 runs 15 residues. Trimming took off 7 bases at V and 2 bases at J, with 15 bases between the two ends. The CDR3: CASMFGRRAGNTIYF. The CDR3 region has the DNA TGTGCCAGTATGTTCGGGAGGAGAGCTGGAAACACCATATATTTT.

The rearrangement uses TRBV5-1 and TRBJ2-7; 9 bases align to TRBD1. J lost 1 base, V lost 3 bases, and 5 bases had no gene match. The CDR3 runs to 15 residues. Germline CDR1 reads SGHRS; CDR2 reads YFSETQ. CDR3 region: CASSWTGAESYEQYF. As DNA, the CDR3 is TGCGCCAGCAGCTGGACAGGGGCCGAATCCTACGAGCAGTACTTC. Supplemented by reference TRBV5-1 and TRBJ2-7, the full variable domain reads KAGVTQTPRYLIKTRGQQVTLSCSPISGHRSVSWYQQTPGQGLQFLFEYFSETQRNKGNFPGRFSGRQFSNSRSEMNVSTLELGDSALYLCASSWTGAESYEQYFGPGTRLTVT.

The chain uses TRBV7-2 and TRBJ1-1; D is undetermined. Germline V gene data show CDR1 as SGHTA and CDR2 as FQGNSA. Trimming pared 3 bases from V and 3 bases from J, leaving 8 bases between. This CDR3 comprises 13 residues. The CDR3 region has the DNA TGTGCCAGCAGCTTCGGGATTTACACTGAAGCTTTCTTT. It encodes CASSFGIYTEAFF.

V gene TRBV25-1 combines with J gene TRBJ2-7; 8 positions agree with TRBD1. This CDR3 is built from 16 residues. In germline, CDR1 is MGHDK, CDR2 SYGVNS. The trim removed 4 bases at V and 2 bases at J, leaving 10 bases unmatched. DNA for the CDR3: TGTGCCAGCAGTGGCCCCCGGGACAGGAAGACCTACGAGCAGTACTTC. Its translation: CASSGPRDRKTYEQYF.

This clone was counted a few times. The CDR3 protein is CASSLASGGPFNEQFF. CDR3 nucleotide sequence: TGCGCCAGCAGCTTGGCCTCGGGGGGGCCTTTCAATGAGCAGTTCTTC. This chain connects TRBV5-1 to TRBJ2-1; 8 bases are a match to TRBD2. V was pared by 0 bases and J by 6 bases, with 8 bases of the junction left unmatched. The CDR3 length is 16 residues. Germline lookup yields CDR1 SGHRS and CDR2 YFSETQ. Complete variable domain (other parts from reference TRBV5-1 and TRBJ2-1): KAGVTQTPRYLIKTRGQQVTLSCSPISGHRSVSWYQQTPGQGLQFLFEYFSETQRNKGNFPGRFSGRQFSNSRSEMNVSTLELGDSALYLCASSLASGGPFNEQFFGPGTRLTVL.

The rearrangement links TRBV11-3 to TRBJ2-7; D might be TRBD2 (5 bases). CDR1 is SGHNT, CDR2 YENEEA, per germline. There are 14 residues in the CDR3. V lost 5 bases and J 0 bases, leaving 11 bases between the germline ends. CDR3 sequence: CASSHGVSSYEQYF. The CDR3 DNA sequence: TGTGCCAGCAGCCACGGGGTTAGCTCCTACGAGCAGTACTTC.

The rearrangement uses TRBV13 and TRBJ2-1, with 8 bases that match TRBD2. Trimming took 3 bases from V and 8 from J; bases not matched to a gene: 9. The V gene's germline CDR1 is PRHDT and CDR2 FYEKMQ (reference sequence). The CDR3 is made up of 15 amino acids. The CDR3 is CASSFPSGGGDEQFF. DNA of the CDR3: TGTGCCAGCAGCTTCCCGAGCGGGGGCGGGGATGAGCAGTTCTTC.

The rearrangement joins TRBV7-8 to TRBJ2-7, with 11 bases aligning to TRBD2. V shed 4 bases and J 3 bases; nucleotides not matched to a gene: 5. This CDR3 has 15 amino acids. Looked up from germline, CDR1 is SGHVS and CDR2 is FQNEAQ. The CDR3 coding sequence is TGTGCCAGCAGCTCTACTAGCGGGGGCTTCTACGAGCAGTACTTC. It specifies CASSSTSGGFYEQYF.

This clone was observed once. This chain connects TRBV2 to TRBJ1-5, with D perhaps matching TRBD1 (5 bases). Germline V gene sequence: CDR1 SNHLY, CDR2 FYNNEI. The CDR3 is made up of 14 amino acids. With 7 bases removed from V and 7 bases from J, the gap between germline ends came to 17 bases. The CDR3 loop reads CASTWGEGRQPQHF. CDR3 nucleotides: TGTGCCAGCACATGGGGGGAAGGGCGGCAGCCCCAGCATTTT.

This chain uses TRBV7-9 with TRBJ1-2; 7 bases match TRBD1. This CDR3 has 15 residues. CDR1 is SEHNR, CDR2 FQNEAQ, per germline (reference sequence). J gave up 5 bases and V 5 bases, and 11 bases lay outside the gene matches. The CDR3 sequence: CASSQGKGTVYGYTF. CDR3 in DNA: TGTGCCAGCAGCCAAGGGAAAGGGACAGTATATGGCTACACCTTC.

The chain employs TRBV10-3 and TRBJ1-1; 7 nucleotides agree with TRBD1. J was trimmed by 5 bases and V by 0 bases; bases with no gene match: 6. The CDR3 is made up of 15 amino acids. CDR1 ENHRY and CDR2 SYGVKD come from the germline V gene. The CDR3 here is CAISESEGAMTEAFF. Here the CDR3 DNA reads TGTGCCATCAGTGAGTCGGAGGGGGCGATGACTGAAGCTTTCTTT.

In this sample, this clone turned up a few times. The chain uses TRBV5-1 and TRBJ1-1, with D uncertain. The CDR3 is made up of 14 amino acids. Deletions cut 0 bases from V and 5 bases from J, with 11 bases between. CDR1 and CDR2 (germline): SGHRS, YFSETQ. The CDR3 loop is CASSLGSIATEAFF. The CDR3 nucleotides are TGCGCCAGCAGCTTGGGTTCAATAGCAACTGAAGCTTTCTTT.

This clone was counted once. The rearrangement uses TRBV5-5 and TRBJ1-3; no clear D. Germline V lookup: CDR1 SGHKS, CDR2 YYEKEE (reference sequence). The V end was cut by 5 bases, the J end by 0 bases, with 12 bases between. The CDR3 covers 15 residues. This CDR3 is CASRPGIYSGNTIYF. CDR3 DNA sequence: TGTGCCAGCAGGCCCGGGATTTACTCTGGAAACACCATATATTTT. Together with reference TRBV5-5 and TRBJ1-3, the CDR3 gives the full variable domain: DAGVTQSPTHLIKTRGQQVTLRCSPISGHKSVSWYQQVLGQGPQFIFQYYEKEERGRGNFPDRFSARQFPNYSSELNVNALLLGDSALYLCASRPGIYSGNTIYFGEGSWLTVV.